This T cell receptor beta chain was documented in a study of CD8 T cells in Susac syndrome. Overall study results and limits: Susac-specific public clones in total CD8+ repertoires numbered about 17; in CD8+ TEMRA repertoires, they numbered 4 to 6.

V lost 6 bases to trimming and J lost 3 bases; unmatched junction nucleotides: 5. CDR1 SQVTM and CDR2 ANQGSEA come from the germline V gene. The CDR3 is made up of 15 amino acids. CD8+ and CD4+ T cells circulating in blood were sequenced for TCR beta. FACS enriched CD8+ TEMRA cells, while bulk CD8+ and CD4+ were negatively isolated. Regarding this clonotype: Its antigen is not identified.

Random hexamers were used to reverse transcribe roughly 0.5 to 1 ug of RNA. With immunoSEQ multiplex PCR, TCR beta CDR3 was amplified across 54 Vbeta and 13 Jbeta. A single record per CDR3 protein comes from TCRdb applying MiXCR to the immunoSEQ multiplex PCR reads. Of around 69,000 distinct CDR3 sequences listed, 90% to 95% are singletons. The gene calls are TRBV29-1 and TRBJ2-3; 14 bases line up with TRBD2. Sequencing was performed on CD8+ T cells from PBMCs. The source is a human donor with Susac syndrome. The CDR3 region is CSVSWTSGRTDTQYF. The CDR3 DNA is TGCAGCGTCTCCTGGACTAGCGGGAGGACAGATACGCAGTATTTT.